This TCR beta chain was captured in a study of radiation and T cells in renal cell carcinoma. Using immunoSEQ multiplex PCR, the repertoire was profiled, and TCRdb retains in-frame clones only, with some absent. Of approximately 100,000 clones in the sample, 70% to 90% were seen once. Indicated time point: baseline pretreatment blood. Noted treatment: 15 Gy SBRT to primary tumor, nephrectomy 4 weeks later. V lost 7 bases and J lost 1; bases outside the gene matches: 6. CDR1 is MNHEY, CDR2 SMNVEV, per germline (reference sequence). The CDR3 loop spans 14 amino acids. The sequenced sample was blood, obtained from a patient whose treatment included radiotherapy and nephrectomy. This clonotype originated in a middle-aged man with renal cell carcinoma. The chain combines TRBV27 with TRBJ2-7; 8 nucleotides align to TRBD1. CDR3 DNA: TGTGCCAGCAAATTTGGACAGGGATCCTACGAGCAGTACTTC. It specifies CASKFGQGSYEQYF.